This TCR beta chain comes out of a study of regulatory T cells in long-lasting Graves disease. Whole-study context: Persistent Graves' disease meant over 5 years of antithyroid drugs with positive TSH receptor antibodies. General study results and limits: Analysis covered peripheral blood alone, not thyroid tissue.

In its sample, this clonotype was seen many times. Its target is unknown. The ends lost 4 bases at V and 4 bases at J; junction bases unmatched: 8. The CDR3 is 15 amino acids. The germline V gene encodes CDR1 SGHAT and CDR2 FQNNGV. Library construction for TCR beta used iRepertoire HTBI primers and Arm-PCR of CDR3 regions. TCRdb used MiXCR to reprocess the multiplex PCR reads, holding one entry per CDR3 protein. Of about 290,000 distinct CDR3 sequences in the sample, around 23% are singletons; the top ten hold roughly three fifths. As to time point: persistent/refractory GD, antithyroid drugs over 5 years with positive TRAb. There was RNA extracted from PBMCs, and the TCR library was made from it.

The gene calls are TRBV11-2 and TRBJ2-5; 8 positions agree with TRBD2. The specimen was peripheral blood mononuclear cells (PBMCs), collected when the disease was refractory, from a patient treated with antithyroid drugs. This TCR was recovered from a female donor with Graves disease. The CDR3 coding sequence is TGTGCCAGCAGCTCCCTCCCCGGGAGGGGAGAGACCCAGTACTTC. Amino acid sequence: CASSSLPGRGETQYF.